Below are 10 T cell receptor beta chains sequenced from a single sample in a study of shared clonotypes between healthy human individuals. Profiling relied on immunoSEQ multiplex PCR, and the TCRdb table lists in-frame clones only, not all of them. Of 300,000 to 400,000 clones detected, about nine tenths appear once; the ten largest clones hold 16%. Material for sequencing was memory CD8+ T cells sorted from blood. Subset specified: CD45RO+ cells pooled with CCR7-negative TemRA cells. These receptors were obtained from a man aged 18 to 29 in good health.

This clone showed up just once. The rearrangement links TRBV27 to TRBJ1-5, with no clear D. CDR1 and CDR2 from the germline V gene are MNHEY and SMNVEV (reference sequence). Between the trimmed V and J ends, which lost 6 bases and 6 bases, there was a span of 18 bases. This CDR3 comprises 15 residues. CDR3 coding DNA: TGTGCCAGCAGAATTACCGATGGCTCAGGTCAGCCCCAGCATTTT. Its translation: CASRITDGSGQPQHF.

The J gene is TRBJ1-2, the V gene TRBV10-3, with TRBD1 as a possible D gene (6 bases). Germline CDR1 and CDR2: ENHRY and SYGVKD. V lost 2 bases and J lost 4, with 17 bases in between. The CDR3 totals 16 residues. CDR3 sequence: CAISELYRDRGYGYTF. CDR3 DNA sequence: TGTGCCATCAGTGAGCTGTACAGGGATCGTGGCTATGGCTACACCTTC.

In DNA, the CDR3 is TGTGCCAGCAGCTTAGTGTCCGTTGGGGAGCAGTACTTC. This encodes CASSLVSVGEQYF. The rearrangement joins TRBV11-2 to TRBJ2-7; no clear D gene. The CDR3 loop spans 13 amino acids. The germline V gene has CDR1 SGHAT and CDR2 FQNNGV. V gave up 1 base and J gave up 7 bases, with 11 bases separating them.

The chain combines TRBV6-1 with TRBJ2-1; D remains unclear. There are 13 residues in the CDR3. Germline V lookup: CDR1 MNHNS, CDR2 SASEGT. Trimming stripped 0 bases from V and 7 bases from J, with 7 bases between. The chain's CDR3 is CASSEANLNEQFF. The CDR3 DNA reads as TGTGCCAGCAGTGAAGCGAATTTGAATGAGCAGTTCTTC.

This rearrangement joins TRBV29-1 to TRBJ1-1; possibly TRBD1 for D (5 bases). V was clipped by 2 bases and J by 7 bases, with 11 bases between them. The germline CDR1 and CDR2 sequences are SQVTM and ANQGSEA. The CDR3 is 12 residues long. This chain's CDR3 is CSVETGLGEAFF. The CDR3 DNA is TGCAGCGTTGAAACAGGTTTGGGTGAAGCTTTCTTT.

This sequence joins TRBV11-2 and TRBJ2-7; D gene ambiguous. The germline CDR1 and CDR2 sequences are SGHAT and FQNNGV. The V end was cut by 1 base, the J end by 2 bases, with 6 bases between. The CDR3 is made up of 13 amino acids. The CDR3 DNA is TGTGCCAGCAGCTTAGTCCAGACCTACGAGCAGTACTTC. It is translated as CASSLVQTYEQYF.

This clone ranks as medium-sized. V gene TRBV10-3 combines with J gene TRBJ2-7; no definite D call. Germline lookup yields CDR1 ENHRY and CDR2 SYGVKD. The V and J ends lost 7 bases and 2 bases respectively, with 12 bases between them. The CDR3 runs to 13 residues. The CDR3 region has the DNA TGTGCCATCACCACGGACGGTACCTACGAGCAGTACTTC. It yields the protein CAITTDGTYEQYF.

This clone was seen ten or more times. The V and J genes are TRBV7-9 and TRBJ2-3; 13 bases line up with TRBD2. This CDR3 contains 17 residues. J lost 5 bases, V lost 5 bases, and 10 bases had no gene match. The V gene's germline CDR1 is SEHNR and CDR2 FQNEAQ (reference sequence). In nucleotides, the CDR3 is TGTGCCAGCAGCCCGCCAACAGGGACTAGCGGGGTAGATACGCAGTATTTT. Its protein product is CASSPPTGTSGVDTQYF.

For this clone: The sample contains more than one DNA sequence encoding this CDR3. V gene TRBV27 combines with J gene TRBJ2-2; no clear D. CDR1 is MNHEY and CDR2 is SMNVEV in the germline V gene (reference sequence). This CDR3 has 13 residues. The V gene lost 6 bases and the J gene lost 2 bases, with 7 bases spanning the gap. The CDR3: CASSFSNTGELFF. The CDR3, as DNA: TGTGCCAGCAGCTTTTCAAACACCGGGGAGCTGTTTTTT.

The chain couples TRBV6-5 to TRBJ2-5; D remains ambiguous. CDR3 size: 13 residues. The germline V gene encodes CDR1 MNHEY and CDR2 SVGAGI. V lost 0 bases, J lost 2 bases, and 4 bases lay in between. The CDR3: CASSYSEQETQYF. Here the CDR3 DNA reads TGTGCCAGCAGTTACTCGGAGCAAGAGACCCAGTACTTC.